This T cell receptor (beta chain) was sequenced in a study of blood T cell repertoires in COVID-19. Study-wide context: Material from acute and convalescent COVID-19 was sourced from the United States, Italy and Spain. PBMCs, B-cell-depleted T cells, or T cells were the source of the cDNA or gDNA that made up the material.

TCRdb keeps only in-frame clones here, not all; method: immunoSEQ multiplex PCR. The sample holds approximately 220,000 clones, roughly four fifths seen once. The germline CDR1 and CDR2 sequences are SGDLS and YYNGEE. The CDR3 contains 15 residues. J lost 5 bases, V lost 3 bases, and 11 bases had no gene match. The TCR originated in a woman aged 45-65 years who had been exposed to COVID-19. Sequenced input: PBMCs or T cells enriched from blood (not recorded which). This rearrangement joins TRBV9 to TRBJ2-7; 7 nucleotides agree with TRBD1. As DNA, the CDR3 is TGTGCCAGCAGCGGCGGATCGGGACAGTTGGACGAGCAGTACTTC. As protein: CASSGGSGQLDEQYF.